The rows below give T cell receptor beta chains drawn from one sample of a study of tumor-infiltrating lymphocytes in primary liver carcinoma. TCRdb used MiXCR to reprocess the multiplex PCR reads, holding one entry per CDR3 protein. The sample holds tens of thousands of distinct CDR3 sequences, about 75% seen once. Sequencing was performed on tumor-adjacent normal liver tissue. These receptors were taken from a woman aged 25 to 39 with primary liver carcinoma and hepatitis B virus infection. Both conserved end residues are part of each CDR3. D genes are given only for firm matches. For some rows the clone size is stated as once, few or many, or as a class when expanded; others skip it.

D gene: -; V gene: TRBV7-8; clone size: many; J gene: TRBJ1-5; CDR3 DNA: TGTGCCAGCAGCTTAGAGTATCTAGGGCAGGGCAATCAGCCCCAGCATTTT; CDR3 protein: CASSLEYLGQGNQPQHF
D gene: TRBD1; V gene: TRBV12-3/TRBV12-4; clone size: -; J gene: TRBJ1-2; CDR3 DNA: TGTGCCAGCAGTTTAGGGGACAGGACTTATGACTACACCTTC; CDR3 protein: CASSLGDRTYDYTF
D gene: TRBD1; V gene: TRBV4-3; clone size: -; J gene: TRBJ1-1; CDR3 DNA: TGCGCCAGCAGCTACGACAGGGCGGTAACTGAAGCTTTCTTT; CDR3 protein: CASSYDRAVTEAFF
D gene: -; V gene: TRBV7-9; clone size: medium-sized; J gene: TRBJ2-7; CDR3 DNA: TGTGCCAGCAGCCTCCCGACTCACCGCTACGAGCAGTACTTC; CDR3 protein: CASSLPTHRYEQYF
D gene: TRBD2; V gene: TRBV4-3; clone size: once; J gene: TRBJ2-1; CDR3 DNA: TGTGCCAGCAGCCTTTCTAGCGGGGCTTACAATGAGCAGTTCTTC; CDR3 protein: CASSLSSGAYNEQFF
D gene: -; V gene: TRBV12-3/TRBV12-4; clone size: -; J gene: TRBJ1-5; CDR3 DNA: TGTGCCAGGAATGGGGAGGATGGGCAGCCCCAGCATTTT; CDR3 protein: CARNGEDGQPQHF
D gene: -; V gene: TRBV7-3; clone size: -; J gene: TRBJ2-1; CDR3 DNA: TGTGCCAGCAGCTTGATGAGCTCCTACAATGAGCAGTTCTTC; CDR3 protein: CASSLMSSYNEQFF
D gene: -; V gene: TRBV11-2; clone size: -; J gene: TRBJ2-2; CDR3 DNA: TGTGCCAGCAGCCCTAGTACGGAGGACACCGGGGAGCTGTTTTTT; CDR3 protein: CASSPSTEDTGELFF
D gene: -; V gene: TRBV9; clone size: once; J gene: TRBJ1-2; CDR3 DNA: TGTGCCAGCAGCGGTTCCACCGTGACAGAAGACTATGGCTACACCTTC; CDR3 protein: CASSGSTVTEDYGYTF
D gene: TRBD2; V gene: TRBV29-1; clone size: once; J gene: TRBJ2-1; CDR3 DNA: TGCAGCGTTGGGCTGACTAGCGGGGACTACAGTAAGCAGTTCTTC; CDR3 protein: CSVGLTSGDYSKQFF
D gene: -; V gene: TRBV30; clone size: -; J gene: TRBJ1-1; CDR3 DNA: TGTGCCTTCAGAATAGGGAACACTGAAGCTTTCTTT; CDR3 protein: CAFRIGNTEAFF
D gene: -; V gene: TRBV29-1; clone size: -; J gene: TRBJ2-1; CDR3 DNA: TGCAGCTTTTGGATTTGGAATGAGCAGTTCTTC; CDR3 protein: CSFWIWNEQFF
D gene: -; V gene: TRBV4-1; clone size: many; J gene: TRBJ2-1; CDR3 DNA: TGCGCCAGCAGCCAGGACTTTTACAATGAGCAGTTCTTC; CDR3 protein: CASSQDFYNEQFF
D gene: -; V gene: TRBV6-1; clone size: many; J gene: TRBJ2-2; CDR3 DNA: TGTGCCAGCAGTGAACTCGTGGCAGGGTACACCGGGGAGCTGTTTTTT; CDR3 protein: CASSELVAGYTGELFF